The 20 T cell receptor beta chains in this list originate from one sample, sequenced in a study of control samples from healthy donors and cancer patients. Sequenced by immunoSEQ multiplex PCR; TCRdb stores in-frame clones only, minus some. The table records about 120,000 clones, more than 85% of them present only once. Material for sequencing was blood. The receptors stem from a woman aged 18-30 years in good health.

The chain has TRBV4-2 and TRBJ2-3; 8 positions agree with TRBD2. The CDR3 sequence is 15 residues long. Germline-derived CDR1 and CDR2 are LGHNA and YNFKEQ. Losses at the gene ends were 1 base for V and 6 bases for J; bases not matched to a gene: 6. CDR3 loop: CASSQVRGGADTQYF. The CDR3 DNA reads TGTGCCAGCAGCCAAGTTCGGGGGGGCGCGGATACGCAGTATTTT.

The V gene is TRBV18, the J gene TRBJ1-2; D possibly corresponds to TRBD1 (5 bases). Germline V gene lookup returns CDR1 KGHSH and CDR2 LQKENI. V dropped 0 bases and J dropped 2 bases, with 16 bases sitting between them. The CDR3 extends over 17 amino acids. The CDR3 reads CASSPPNGGGTNYGYTF. The CDR3 nucleotides read TGTGCCAGCTCACCACCGAATGGCGGGGGTACAAACTATGGCTACACCTTC.

J is TRBJ1-1 and V is TRBV29-1, with a possible D match to TRBD1 (6 bases). Germline V gives CDR1 SQVTM, CDR2 ANQGSEA. The CDR3 length is 11 residues. The germline V and J ends were trimmed by 7 bases and 5 bases, with 11 bases remaining between them. CDR3 loop: CSGRGVTEAFF. The CDR3 DNA reads TGCAGCGGGAGGGGGGTTACTGAAGCTTTCTTT.

J is TRBJ2-7 and V is TRBV5-1; 11 positions match TRBD1. Germline CDR1 is SGHRS and CDR2 is YFSETQ. CDR3 length equals 18 residues. Trimming took 0 bases from V and 4 from J; bases not matched to a gene: 12. CDR3 loop: CASSLGPPDRGLMYEQYF. DNA of the CDR3: TGCGCCAGCAGCTTGGGGCCCCCGGACAGGGGGCTTATGTACGAGCAGTACTTC.

This chain links TRBV18 with TRBJ1-1; TRBD1 might be the D (5 bases). CDR3 length: 13 amino acids. Germline lookup yields CDR1 KGHSH and CDR2 LQKENI. V gave up 4 bases and J gave up 2 bases, with 8 bases separating them. The CDR3 nucleotides are TGTGCCAGCTCACAGGACAAAAACACTGAAGCTTTCTTT. The encoded protein is CASSQDKNTEAFF.

The chain joins TRBV28 to TRBJ1-2; 8 bases agree with TRBD1. Germline V lookup: CDR1 MDHEN, CDR2 SYDVKM. Trimming at V came to 5 bases and at J to 5 bases, leaving 10 bases not matched to a gene. There are 15 residues in the CDR3. The CDR3 DNA follows: TGTGCCAGCAGTCTTAGACAGGGGCAACCTTATGGCTACACCTTC. Amino acids: CASSLRQGQPYGYTF.

The J gene is TRBJ2-2, the V gene TRBV3-1 (or the pseudogene TRBV3-2); possible D gene TRBD2, 6 bases. The CDR3 spans 17 residues. Trimming shortened V by 4 bases and J by 4 bases, and 19 bases separated the two germline ends. The germline V gene has CDR1 LGHDT and CDR2 YNNKEL (reference sequence). CDR3 in amino acids: CASSPPLGGVLTGELFF. The CDR3 bases are TGTGCCAGCAGCCCACCTCTTGGAGGGGTTCTCACCGGGGAGCTGTTTTTT.

This chain links TRBV4-2 with TRBJ2-3; D is possibly TRBD1 (5 bases). With 0 bases removed from V and 0 bases from J, the gap between germline ends came to 10 bases. Per germline, CDR1 LGHNA and CDR2 YNFKEQ. The CDR3 has 16 residues. The chain's CDR3 is CASSQDGATSTDTQYF. CDR3 nucleotide sequence: TGTGCCAGCAGCCAAGATGGGGCGACTAGCACAGATACGCAGTATTTT.

The V and J genes are TRBV11-2 and TRBJ2-1; 8 bases match TRBD2. Losses at the gene ends were 1 base for V and 4 bases for J; bases not matched to a gene: 9. This CDR3 is built from 17 residues. CDR1 and CDR2 (germline): SGHAT, FQNNGV. Here the CDR3 reads CASSLGASGSGYNEQFF. For the CDR3, the DNA is TGTGCCAGCAGCTTAGGGGCGAGCGGGAGCGGTTACAATGAGCAGTTCTTC.

The CDR3 sequence is CASSPPDRGDQPQHF. CDR3 coding DNA: TGTGCCAGCAGCCCTCCGGACAGGGGGGATCAGCCCCAGCATTTT. This chain joins TRBV28 and TRBJ1-5; 10 nucleotides line up with TRBD1. Germline CDR1 and CDR2: MDHEN and SYDVKM. This CDR3 comprises 15 residues. The ends lost 6 bases at V and 5 bases at J; junction bases unmatched: 7.

The genes are TRBV30 and TRBJ1-6, with 7 bases aligning to TRBD1. V was clipped by 4 bases and J by 8 bases; unmatched bases: 2. This CDR3 spans 12 amino acids. Germline V CDR1 and CDR2: GTSNPN, SVGIG (reference sequence). CDR3 nucleotides: TGTGCCTGGAACAGGGGCGATTCACCCCTCCACTTT. It yields the protein CAWNRGDSPLHF.

V usage is TRBV20-1 and J usage is TRBJ1-2; weak D call: TRBD1 (5 bases). Trimming took off 6 bases at V and 7 bases at J, with 12 bases between the two ends. Germline loops: CDR1 DFQATT, CDR2 SNEGSKA (reference sequence). This CDR3 contains 11 residues. The CDR3 spells CSAKGSRGYTF. As DNA, the CDR3 is TGCAGTGCCAAGGGGTCCCGTGGCTACACCTTC.

This rearrangement joins TRBV7-3 to TRBJ2-1; D not certain. Germline V gives CDR1 SGHTA, CDR2 FQGTGA. The ends were cut back, 3 bases at V and 6 bases at J, with 9 bases in the middle. The CDR3 spans 13 residues. In nucleotides, the CDR3 is TGTGCCAGCAGCTTCACCCACCTCAATGAGCAGTTCTTC. This encodes CASSFTHLNEQFF.

The chain links TRBV27 to TRBJ2-3; D unclear. Germline CDR1 and CDR2: MNHEY and SMNVEV (reference sequence). V was cut by 6 bases and J by 2 bases, with 12 bases left in between. This CDR3 has 14 amino acids. CDR3 amino acids: CASRSLTNTDTQYF. CDR3 DNA: TGTGCCAGCAGAAGCTTAACGAACACAGATACGCAGTATTTT.

About this clone itself: Other DNA sequences in this specimen translate into the identical CDR3. The chain is built from TRBV27 and TRBJ2-7; no reliable D call. The CDR3 is made up of 15 amino acids. Trimming shortened V by 5 bases and J by 4 bases, and 18 bases separated the two germline ends. Per the germline V gene, CDR1 is MNHEY and CDR2 is SMNVEV (reference sequence). CDR3 region: CASSLGPGQAYEQYF. In DNA form, the CDR3 reads TGTGCCAGCAGTCTCGGCCCCGGGCAGGCTTACGAGCAGTACTTC.

The CDR3 DNA is TGTGCCACCAGTGACCGTCTGGACGGCCAAGAGACCCAGTACTTC. Its translation is CATSDRLDGQETQYF. The J gene is TRBJ2-5, the V gene TRBV24-1; D is unresolved. CDR1 is KGHDR and CDR2 is SFDVKD in the germline V gene. Trimming took off 4 bases at V and 1 base at J, with 12 bases between the two ends. The CDR3 spans 15 residues.

This clone has a single count. This chain connects TRBV7-2 to TRBJ2-7, with D perhaps TRBD2 (5 bases). Germline V gene data show CDR1 as SGHTA and CDR2 as FQGNSA. V was cut by 1 base and J by 3 bases, with 13 bases left in between. The length of the CDR3 is 15 residues. CDR3 amino acids: CASSLVGAELYEQYF. Here the CDR3 DNA reads TGTGCCAGCAGCTTAGTTGGAGCGGAGCTCTACGAGCAGTACTTC.

This clone was recorded once. The V and J genes are TRBV24-1 and TRBJ2-2; TRBD2 matches at 14 bases. Looked up from germline, CDR1 is KGHDR and CDR2 is SFDVKD. The junction had 7 bases not matched to a gene; V was cut back by 3 bases and J by 2 bases. This CDR3 has 19 residues. The DNA for the CDR3 is TGTGCCACCAGTGATGTGACTAGCGGGGGGGCCTATAACACCGGGGAGCTGTTTTTT. The encoded protein is CATSDVTSGGAYNTGELFF.

The chain combines TRBV2 with TRBJ2-7, with D maybe TRBD2 (6 bases). CDR1 SNHLY and CDR2 FYNNEI come from the germline V gene. This CDR3 has 14 amino acids. Trimming pared 6 bases from V and 3 bases from J, leaving 15 bases between. The CDR3 bases are TGTGCCAGCAGGGGGGACTGGGAAAACTACGAGCAGTACTTC. It is translated as CASRGDWENYEQYF.

J is TRBJ2-3 and V is TRBV5-5; TRBD2 aligns across 7 bases. Germline trimming cut 10 bases from V and 4 bases from J; bases unmatched to any gene: 12. CDR1 SGHKS and CDR2 YYEKEE come from the germline V gene (reference sequence). This CDR3 contains 14 residues. In DNA, the CDR3 is TGTGCCGCAGCAATGGGAGGGGCCCCAGATACGCAGTATTTT. This sequence encodes CAAAMGGAPDTQYF. Filled out from reference TRBV5-5 and TRBJ2-3, the complete variable domain reads DAGVTQSPTHLIKTRGQQVTLRCSPISGHKSVSWYQQVLGQGPQFIFQYYEKEERGRGNFPDRFSARQFPNYSSELNVNALLLGDSALYLCAAAMGGAPDTQYFGPGTRLTVL.